This T cell receptor (beta chain) was sequenced in a study of cytomegalovirus exposure and HLA in healthy donors. Study as a whole: A previous analysis identified 90 million to 140 million unique TCR beta sequences derived from 180 million or so T cells.

Points from the study as a whole: Later genetic work tied a missense DCLRE1C variant to beta-chain V and J trimming.

In regard to this clone: The target antigen is unknown.

13 Jbeta primers and 60 Vbeta primers were used for the PCR. Sequencing was performed with immunoSEQ multiplex PCR; in TCRdb, only in-frame clones are kept and a portion is missing. The sample data list around 140,000 clones. The CDR3 covers 13 residues. CDR1 MRHNA and CDR2 SNTAGT come from the germline V gene. V was pared by 3 bases and J by 5 bases, with 7 bases between. This chain connects TRBV6-4 to TRBJ1-4; D is unclear. The sequencing input was PBMCs. The receptor was derived from a male donor in good health and CMV-seronegative. CDR3 DNA: TGTGCCAGCAGTGAACAGCCAAATGAAAAACTGTTTTTT. Amino acids: CASSEQPNEKLFF.